The entry below describes one T cell receptor (beta chain). The same CDR3 is also encoded by other DNA sequences in this sample. The record originates from a study of blood T cell repertoires in COVID-19. Trimming took off 4 bases at V and 7 bases at J, with 13 bases between the two ends. CDR3 length: 13 residues. Assay: immunoSEQ multiplex PCR; the TCRdb copy retains only in-frame clones and omits some. This table holds 360,000 or so clones, over 80% found once. Grouping used clinical history reported by participants in a survey and questionnaire. Source material: PBMCs or T cells enriched from blood (not recorded which). This TCR was sampled from a woman aged 45 to 65 who had recovered from COVID-19. V and J are TRBV12-3 or TRBV12-4 and TRBJ1-2, with D perhaps TRBD1 (5 bases). The CDR3 DNA reads as TGTGCCAGCAGTTCCCCTGGGACTTCTGGCTACACCTTC. Translated, it gives CASSSPGTSGYTF.